What follows is one T cell receptor beta chain and its context. Its matching antigen is unknown. The data were taken from a study of T cell responses to AZD1222 COVID-19 vaccine. Losses at the gene ends were 6 bases for V and 2 bases for J; bases not matched to a gene: 11. Germline V gene sequence: CDR1 SGHTA, CDR2 FQGTGA. The CDR3 covers 16 residues. Produced via immunoSEQ multiplex PCR; TCRdb's table is partial and in-frame only. The sample has under 120,000 clones; roughly nine tenths are singletons. Whole-study findings and limits: Most donors were white British and more were female, and clonal diversity was possibly underestimated. There were repertoire samples only from the period after the peak T cell response.

Sample: peripheral blood, taken 28 days after the second AZD1222 dose. V gene TRBV7-3 combines with J gene TRBJ1-1, with 8 bases lining up with TRBD1. This TCR was sampled from an adult who received the AZD1222 COVID-19 vaccine. Here the CDR3 DNA reads TGTGCCAGCAGTCAACTAGCCGGGACAGGAAACACTGAAGCTTTCTTT. Amino acids: CASSQLAGTGNTEAFF. Together with reference TRBV7-3 and TRBJ1-1, the CDR3 gives the full variable domain: GAGVSQTPSNKVTEKGKYVELRCDPISGHTALYWYRQSLGQGPEFLIYFQGTGAADDSGLPNDRFFAVRPEGSVSTLKIQRTERGDSAVYLCASSQLAGTGNTEAFFGQGTRLTVV.